Listed below are T cell receptor beta chains from one sample, sequenced in a study of T cells after yellow fever vaccination. Each CDR3 protein gets one entry after TCRdb re-called the 5' RACE reads with MiXCR. Among about 110,000 distinct CDR3 sequences listed, under 9% were seen once. The sequencing used CD8+ T cells sorted from PBMCs, collected 45 days after the yellow fever booster vaccination. These TCRs come from a young man who received the YFV17D yellow fever vaccine. Both conserved end residues are part of each CDR3. Each record gives: D gene, clone size, CDR3 length, J gene, V gene, CDR3 DNA, CDR3 protein. D genes are given only for firm matches. The size entry is marked missing in some rows and otherwise reads once, few, many or a size class.

d_call: .; clone_size: many; cdr3_length: 14; j_call: TRBJ1-5; v_call: TRBV5-1; cdr3_nt: TGCGCCAGCAGCTTGTGGGGCGACAATCAGCCCCAGCATTTT; cdr3_aa: CASSLWGDNQPQHF
d_call: TRBD2; clone_size: many; cdr3_length: 15; j_call: TRBJ2-7; v_call: TRBV5-1; cdr3_nt: TGCGCCAGCAGCTGGGGGACTAGCGGGAGCTACGAGCAGTACTTC; cdr3_aa: CASSWGTSGSYEQYF
d_call: TRBD2; clone_size: few; cdr3_length: 15; j_call: TRBJ2-1; v_call: TRBV7-6; cdr3_nt: TGTGCCAGCAGCTCCGAGAGCGGGAGTTGGGCTGAGCAGTTCTTC; cdr3_aa: CASSSESGSWAEQFF
d_call: .; clone_size: .; cdr3_length: 13; j_call: TRBJ2-7; v_call: TRBV5-1; cdr3_nt: TGCGCCAGCAGCTTTTCGGGGCTCCACGAGCAGTACTTC; cdr3_aa: CASSFSGLHEQYF
d_call: TRBD2; clone_size: many; cdr3_length: 17; j_call: TRBJ2-3; v_call: TRBV4-2; cdr3_nt: TGTGCCAGCAGCCAAGATCCAGCGGGGGCCTTCGGAGATACGCAGTATTTT; cdr3_aa: CASSQDPAGAFGDTQYF
d_call: TRBD1; clone_size: many; cdr3_length: 15; j_call: TRBJ2-7; v_call: TRBV27; cdr3_nt: TGTGCCAGCAGTTCGCCTGGACAGGGGATCTACGAGCAGTACTTC; cdr3_aa: CASSSPGQGIYEQYF
d_call: .; clone_size: many; cdr3_length: 14; j_call: TRBJ1-1; v_call: TRBV7-6; cdr3_nt: TGTGCCAGCAGCTTAGGTGGGGGATCCACTGAAGCTTTCTTT; cdr3_aa: CASSLGGGSTEAFF
d_call: TRBD2; clone_size: many; cdr3_length: 17; j_call: TRBJ2-3; v_call: TRBV27; cdr3_nt: TGTGCCAGCAGTTTATTGGCTAGCGGGACCTTATCAGATACGCAGTATTTT; cdr3_aa: CASSLLASGTLSDTQYF
d_call: .; clone_size: many; cdr3_length: 18; j_call: TRBJ1-1; v_call: TRBV4-2; cdr3_nt: TGTGCCAGCAGCCAAGATTTAATGCAGACCGCCCTGAACACTGAAGCTTTCTTT; cdr3_aa: CASSQDLMQTALNTEAFF
d_call: .; clone_size: many; cdr3_length: 14; j_call: TRBJ1-2; v_call: TRBV5-6; cdr3_nt: TGTGCCAGCAGCGCCGGGACGGACTATAATGGCTACACCTTC; cdr3_aa: CASSAGTDYNGYTF
d_call: .; clone_size: many; cdr3_length: 15; j_call: TRBJ1-1; v_call: TRBV7-2; cdr3_nt: TGTGCCAGCAGCTTCCTATTCGGCGGGAACACTGAAGCTTTCTTT; cdr3_aa: CASSFLFGGNTEAFF
d_call: TRBD1; clone_size: .; cdr3_length: 13; j_call: TRBJ2-7; v_call: TRBV10-3; cdr3_nt: TGTGCCATCAGCCCCGGGACAGTCTGGGAGCAGTACTTC; cdr3_aa: CAISPGTVWEQYF
d_call: .; clone_size: many; cdr3_length: 13; j_call: TRBJ1-5; v_call: TRBV29-1; cdr3_nt: TGCAGCGCCAGGGACGGGGACAATCAGCCCCAGCATTTT; cdr3_aa: CSARDGDNQPQHF
d_call: TRBD1; clone_size: .; cdr3_length: 15; j_call: TRBJ1-5; v_call: TRBV27; cdr3_nt: TGTGCCAGCAGTTTGAGAACAGGGGAGGATCAGCCCCAGCATTTT; cdr3_aa: CASSLRTGEDQPQHF
d_call: .; clone_size: .; cdr3_length: 16; j_call: TRBJ1-6; v_call: TRBV4-2; cdr3_nt: TGTGCCAGCAGCCAAGATGGGACCGCTTATAATTCACCCCTCCACTTT; cdr3_aa: CASSQDGTAYNSPLHF
d_call: .; clone_size: few; cdr3_length: 15; j_call: TRBJ1-5; v_call: TRBV28; cdr3_nt: TGTGCCAGCAGCCCCCTTGGGCCACACAATCAGCCCCAGCATTTT; cdr3_aa: CASSPLGPHNQPQHF
d_call: .; clone_size: few; cdr3_length: 14; j_call: TRBJ1-6; v_call: TRBV10-3; cdr3_nt: TGTGCCATCAGTGAGGGCGAAAATAATTCACCCCTCCACTTT; cdr3_aa: CAISEGENNSPLHF
d_call: .; clone_size: few; cdr3_length: 16; j_call: TRBJ2-6; v_call: TRBV29-1; cdr3_nt: TGCAGCGTCCGAGGGGCTGGATCTGGTGGGGCCAACGTCCTGACTTTC; cdr3_aa: CSVRGAGSGGANVLTF
d_call: .; clone_size: few; cdr3_length: 17; j_call: TRBJ2-1; v_call: TRBV7-2; cdr3_nt: TGTGCCAGCAGCTTGACGGGAGTAGTCTTACTGGGCAATGAGCAGTTCTTC; cdr3_aa: CASSLTGVVLLGNEQFF
d_call: .; clone_size: many; cdr3_length: 14; j_call: TRBJ1-1; v_call: TRBV9; cdr3_nt: TGTGCCAGCAGCGGAGGGGATCCCTACACTGAAGCTTTCTTT; cdr3_aa: CASSGGDPYTEAFF
d_call: TRBD2; clone_size: many; cdr3_length: 13; j_call: TRBJ2-1; v_call: TRBV3-1; cdr3_nt: TGTGCCTTCGGACAAGCGGGAGACGGTGAGCAGTTCTTC; cdr3_aa: CAFGQAGDGEQFF
d_call: TRBD2; clone_size: many; cdr3_length: 17; j_call: TRBJ2-1; v_call: TRBV6-5; cdr3_nt: TGTGCCAGCAGTTACTCTAAGAGCGGGGCCCCCTACAATGAGCAGTTCTTC; cdr3_aa: CASSYSKSGAPYNEQFF
d_call: .; clone_size: many; cdr3_length: 14; j_call: TRBJ2-5; v_call: TRBV6-5; cdr3_nt: TGTGCCAGCAGTTACTCTCCAGGCCAAGAGACCCAGTACTTC; cdr3_aa: CASSYSPGQETQYF
d_call: TRBD2; clone_size: many; cdr3_length: 14; j_call: TRBJ2-1; v_call: TRBV29-1; cdr3_nt: TGCAGCACAATAAGCGGGAGGGAAGACAATGAGCAGTTCTTC; cdr3_aa: CSTISGREDNEQFF
d_call: TRBD2; clone_size: many; cdr3_length: 14; j_call: TRBJ2-3; v_call: TRBV7-6; cdr3_nt: TGTGCCAGCAGCTTAGGGGCGGGAGGGGATACGCAGTATTTT; cdr3_aa: CASSLGAGGDTQYF
d_call: TRBD2; clone_size: many; cdr3_length: 13; j_call: TRBJ2-1; v_call: TRBV20-1; cdr3_nt: TGCAGTACTGGACTAGCGGGAGTCAATGAGCAGTTCTTC; cdr3_aa: CSTGLAGVNEQFF
d_call: TRBD2; clone_size: .; cdr3_length: 19; j_call: TRBJ2-1; v_call: TRBV30; cdr3_nt: TGTGCCTGGAGTGGAGGGACTAGCAACCCAGTGGGGTCCTACAATGAGCAGTTCTTC; cdr3_aa: CAWSGGTSNPVGSYNEQFF
d_call: .; clone_size: medium-sized; cdr3_length: 13; j_call: TRBJ2-3; v_call: TRBV28; cdr3_nt: TGTGCCAGCAGTTTGGGGAGCTTTGATACGCAGTATTTT; cdr3_aa: CASSLGSFDTQYF
d_call: TRBD1; clone_size: few; cdr3_length: 14; j_call: TRBJ2-7; v_call: TRBV18; cdr3_nt: TGTGCCAGCTCCATGGACAGGTATTCCTACGAGCAGTACTTC; cdr3_aa: CASSMDRYSYEQYF
d_call: .; clone_size: many; cdr3_length: 13; j_call: TRBJ2-3; v_call: TRBV28; cdr3_nt: TGTGCCAGCAGTTTGGAGTCAGCAGATACGCAGTATTTT; cdr3_aa: CASSLESADTQYF
d_call: .; clone_size: many; cdr3_length: 14; j_call: TRBJ1-5; v_call: TRBV7-2; cdr3_nt: TGTGCCAGCAGCCCTTTCGACAGTCATCAGCCCCAGCATTTT; cdr3_aa: CASSPFDSHQPQHF
d_call: .; clone_size: many; cdr3_length: 14; j_call: TRBJ2-1; v_call: TRBV27; cdr3_nt: TGTGCCAGCACCCGGGACCATAAGGGCAATGAGCAGTTCTTC; cdr3_aa: CASTRDHKGNEQFF
d_call: .; clone_size: few; cdr3_length: 15; j_call: TRBJ2-5; v_call: TRBV7-9; cdr3_nt: TGTGCCAGCAGCTCAGTGGGGGGCTTCCAAGAGACCCAGTACTTC; cdr3_aa: CASSSVGGFQETQYF
d_call: .; clone_size: many; cdr3_length: 13; j_call: TRBJ1-1; v_call: TRBV28; cdr3_nt: TGTGCCAGCAGTTTTGAGGGGGGCACTGAAGCTTTCTTT; cdr3_aa: CASSFEGGTEAFF
d_call: .; clone_size: .; cdr3_length: 17; j_call: TRBJ2-7; v_call: TRBV4-3; cdr3_nt: TGCGCCAGCAGCCAAGATTGGGATCACCCCGGCTCCTACGAGCAGTACTTC; cdr3_aa: CASSQDWDHPGSYEQYF
d_call: .; clone_size: .; cdr3_length: 13; j_call: TRBJ1-1; v_call: TRBV4-2; cdr3_nt: TGTGCCAGCAGCCAACAAGGTGTGGCTGAAGCTTTCTTT; cdr3_aa: CASSQQGVAEAFF
d_call: TRBD1; clone_size: many; cdr3_length: 13; j_call: TRBJ2-7; v_call: TRBV24-1; cdr3_nt: TGTGCCACCAGTGAATCAGGGGGCTACGAGCAGTACTTC; cdr3_aa: CATSESGGYEQYF
d_call: .; clone_size: once; cdr3_length: 13; j_call: TRBJ2-7; v_call: TRBV5-6; cdr3_nt: TGTGCCAGGAGCCCCGGGCTAGCCTGGGAGCAGTACTTC; cdr3_aa: CARSPGLAWEQYF
d_call: .; clone_size: many; cdr3_length: 12; j_call: TRBJ1-2; v_call: TRBV6-2/TRBV6-3; cdr3_nt: TGTGCCAGCAGCTTTGACGGGAATGGCTACACCTTC; cdr3_aa: CASSFDGNGYTF
d_call: .; clone_size: many; cdr3_length: 12; j_call: TRBJ2-7; v_call: TRBV19; cdr3_nt: TGTGCCAGTGCTTCGGCGGGCCACGAGCAGTACTTC; cdr3_aa: CASASAGHEQYF
d_call: .; clone_size: many; cdr3_length: 14; j_call: TRBJ1-1; v_call: TRBV9; cdr3_nt: TGTGCCAGCAGCGTAGCCCTGGGGAACACTGAAGCTTTCTTT; cdr3_aa: CASSVALGNTEAFF
d_call: .; clone_size: many; cdr3_length: 15; j_call: TRBJ2-6; v_call: TRBV4-3; cdr3_nt: TGCGCCAGCAGCCAAGAAAGAGTTGGGGCCAACGTCCTGACTTTC; cdr3_aa: CASSQERVGANVLTF
d_call: .; clone_size: .; cdr3_length: 11; j_call: TRBJ2-7; v_call: TRBV6-6; cdr3_nt: TGTGCCAGCAGTAATTTGGCAGATTGGATCTTC; cdr3_aa: CASSNLADWIF
d_call: TRBD2; clone_size: many; cdr3_length: 16; j_call: TRBJ2-1; v_call: TRBV7-9; cdr3_nt: TGTGCCAGCAGCTTAGATGCTAGCGGGAGATATAATGAGCAGTTCTTC; cdr3_aa: CASSLDASGRYNEQFF
d_call: .; clone_size: .; cdr3_length: 16; j_call: TRBJ2-1; v_call: TRBV5-1; cdr3_nt: TGCGCCAGCAGCTTGGGGGGTAACCCCTCCTACAATGAGCAGTTCTTC; cdr3_aa: CASSLGGNPSYNEQFF
d_call: TRBD2; clone_size: many; cdr3_length: 15; j_call: TRBJ2-1; v_call: TRBV27; cdr3_nt: TGTGCCAGCGCGATATCTAGCGGGGGCTACAATGAGCAGTTCTTC; cdr3_aa: CASAISSGGYNEQFF
d_call: TRBD2; clone_size: few; cdr3_length: 16; j_call: TRBJ2-2; v_call: TRBV11-2; cdr3_nt: TGTGCCAGCAGTTCACGAGCGGGAGGGATCGCCGGGGAGCTGTTTTTT; cdr3_aa: CASSSRAGGIAGELFF
d_call: TRBD1; clone_size: many; cdr3_length: 16; j_call: TRBJ2-1; v_call: TRBV15; cdr3_nt: TGTGCCACCAGTACGACCGGGACAGGGATATACAATGAGCAGTTCTTC; cdr3_aa: CATSTTGTGIYNEQFF
d_call: .; clone_size: many; cdr3_length: 14; j_call: TRBJ2-1; v_call: TRBV11-1; cdr3_nt: TGTGCCAGCAGCTCCGGCGGCTCCTACAATGAGCAGTTCTTC; cdr3_aa: CASSSGGSYNEQFF